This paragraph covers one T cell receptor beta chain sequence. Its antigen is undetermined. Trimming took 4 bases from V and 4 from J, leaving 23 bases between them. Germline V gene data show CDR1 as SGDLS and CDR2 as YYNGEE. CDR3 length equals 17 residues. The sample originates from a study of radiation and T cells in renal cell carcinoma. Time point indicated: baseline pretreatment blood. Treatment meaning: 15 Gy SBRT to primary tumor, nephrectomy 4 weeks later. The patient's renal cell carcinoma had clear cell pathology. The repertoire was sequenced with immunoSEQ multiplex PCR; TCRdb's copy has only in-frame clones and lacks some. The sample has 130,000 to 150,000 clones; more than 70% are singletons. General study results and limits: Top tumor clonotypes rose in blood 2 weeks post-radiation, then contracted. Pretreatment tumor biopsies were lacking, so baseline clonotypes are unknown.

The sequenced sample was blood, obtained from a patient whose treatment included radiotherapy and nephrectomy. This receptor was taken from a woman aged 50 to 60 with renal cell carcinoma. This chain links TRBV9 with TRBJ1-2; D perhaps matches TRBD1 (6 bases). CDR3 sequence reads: CASSSVLPYRVFYGYTF. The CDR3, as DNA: TGTGCCAGCAGCTCAGTACTCCCTTACAGGGTGTTCTATGGCTACACCTTC.